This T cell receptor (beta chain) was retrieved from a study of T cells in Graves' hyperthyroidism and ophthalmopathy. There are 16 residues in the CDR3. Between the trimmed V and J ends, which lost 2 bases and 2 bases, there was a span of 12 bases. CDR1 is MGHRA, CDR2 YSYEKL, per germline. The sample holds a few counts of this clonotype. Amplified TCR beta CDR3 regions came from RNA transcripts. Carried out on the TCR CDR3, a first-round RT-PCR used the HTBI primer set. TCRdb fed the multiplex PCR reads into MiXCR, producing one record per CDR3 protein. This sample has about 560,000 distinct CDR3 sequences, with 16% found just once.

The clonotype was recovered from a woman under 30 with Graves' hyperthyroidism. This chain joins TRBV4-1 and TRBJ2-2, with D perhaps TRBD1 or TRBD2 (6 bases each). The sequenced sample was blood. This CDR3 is CASSQRGTPNTGELFF. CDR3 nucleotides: TGCGCCAGCAGCCAAAGGGGGACTCCTAACACCGGGGAGCTGTTTTTT.